These T cell receptor beta chains were read from a single sample in a study of beta chain features in type 1 diabetes. The table came from immunoSEQ multiplex PCR; TCRdb's copy has only in-frame clones and leaves some out. The sample records 300,000 or so clones, roughly an eighth being singletons. Sequenced material: naive CD4+ T cells from blood. The receptors originated from a man aged 25 to 40 with type 1 diabetes. Each CDR3 is given with its conserved first and last residue.

v_gene	j_gene	CDR3aa
TRBV28	TRBJ2-7	CASSLKLSYEQYF
TRBV7-9	TRBJ2-1	CASSQPSTRSEQFF
TRBV7-3	TRBJ2-7	CASSLGPGESSYEQYF
TRBV2	TRBJ2-3	CASSKRTGAYTDTQYF
TRBV7-8	TRBJ2-6	CASSSNLYRGSGANVLTF
TRBV4-3	TRBJ2-2	CASSQGGGANTGELFF
TRBV5-4	TRBJ2-2	CATQPSGSSNGELFF
TRBV28	TRBJ1-5	CASNPRGAGNQPQHF
TRBV12-5	TRBJ2-3	CASGPGTSGATDTQYF
TRBV28	TRBJ2-5	CASSLSLQETQYF
TRBV27	TRBJ2-7	CASSLWSGPYEQYF
TRBV7-2	TRBJ2-5	CASSPGLAGVETQYF
TRBV6-6	TRBJ2-1	CASSEAGNEQFF
TRBV5-1	TRBJ1-2	CASSSTGGAGGYTF
TRBV9	TRBJ1-5	CASSAHPRGDQPQHF
TRBV5-1	TRBJ1-4	CASSLGSGEEKLFF
TRBV7-2	TRBJ2-6	CASSALGTGSSGANVLTF
TRBV27	TRBJ1-2	CASSTTGARGYTF
TRBV2	TRBJ2-3	CATGGDTDTQYF
TRBV5-1	TRBJ2-5	CASSSGTGGEETQYF
TRBV29-1	TRBJ1-2	CSVGGGGQPNYGYTF
TRBV5-1	TRBJ1-1	CASNVRGDTEAFF
TRBV6-6	TRBJ2-7	CASREQGSYEQYF
TRBV5-4	TRBJ2-3	CASSLFQQRGTDTQYF
TRBV2	TRBJ2-3	CASRLPGLAIQADTQYF
TRBV9	TRBJ2-1	CASSVAPPGSIHEQFF
TRBV5-1	TRBJ2-2	CASSPRTENTGELFF
TRBV7-9	TRBJ2-7	CASSDRGEQYF
TRBV7-2	TRBJ2-3	CASSPGVADTQYF
TRBV5-1	TRBJ1-5	CASSLEGVGQPQHF
TRBV18	TRBJ2-7	CASSPGQGTYEQYF
TRBV4-2	TRBJ2-3	CASSQVGAGGFTDTQYF
TRBV9	TRBJ2-1	CASSVEGSYNEQFF
TRBV5-1	TRBJ2-6	CASSLEGAPGGANVLTF
TRBV2	TRBJ2-7	CASRPGTGGYEQYF
TRBV30	TRBJ1-4	CAWSVTRNEKLFF
TRBV9	TRBJ2-3	CASSVDGRADTQYF
TRBV6-5	TRBJ2-3	CASNPPGTDTQYF
TRBV11-2	TRBJ2-7	CASSDPGDRGLYEQYF
TRBV29-1	TRBJ2-3	CSVGRGGSAGHATDTQYF
TRBV28	TRBJ1-1	CASYTPATGGTEAFF
TRBV5-4	TRBJ2-6	CASSLKGAGANVLTF
TRBV6-5	TRBJ2-5	CASSPGETQYF
TRBV12-5	TRBJ2-3	CASGEGTSTDTQYF
TRBV5-8	TRBJ2-1	CASSRVGLAGVEQFF
TRBV5-4	TRBJ1-5	CASSFTGQISQPQHF
TRBV7-2	TRBJ2-7	CASSLGLANLEQYF
TRBV29-1	TRBJ2-3	CSVSSWTADTQYF
TRBV5-1	TRBJ2-1	CASSSYGVERGDNEQFF
TRBV6-1	TRBJ2-4	CASSEYRKNIQYF